This T cell receptor beta chain was recorded in a study of Ad26.COV2.S vaccination and SARS-CoV-2 variants. The CDR3 contains 14 residues. Germline V gene lookup returns CDR1 MGHDK and CDR2 SYGVNS. The V and J ends lost 2 bases and 4 bases respectively, with 9 bases between them. As for treatment: over 15 received Ad26.COV2.S at low or high dose, single or two shots; five or six received placebo; per-sample allocation not given. The samples date from day 63 after the first vaccine or placebo injection. This clone occurred a few times. Clones were read by immunoSEQ multiplex PCR, and TCRdb kept only the in-frame ones, dropping some. The sample consists of roughly 380,000 clones, about nine tenths of them appearing once.

This material consisted of peripheral blood, taken in a trial of Ad26.COV2.S vaccine versus placebo. This clonotype originated in a person between 18 and 59 years old who received the Ad26.COV2.S COVID-19 vaccine or a placebo. The chain combines TRBV25-1 with TRBJ1-3, with D unclear. The CDR3 nucleotides read TGTGCCAGCAGTGAAACGGGAAAGGGAAACACCATATATTTT. It codes for CASSETGKGNTIYF.